The present TCR beta chain was sequenced within a study of spatial heterogeneity in lung cancer. Time point of the sample: sample taken at primary tumor resection. This CDR3 is 14 amino acids long. Germline V CDR1 and CDR2: SGHRS, YFSETQ. The J segment lost 3 bases and the V segment lost 3 bases, leaving 5 bases of the junction unmatched. In TCRdb, the 5' RACE reads were re-called with MiXCR into one record per CDR3 protein. Of tens of thousands of distinct CDR3 sequences listed, 9.5% to 15% are singletons. This sequence originates from a male donor with early-stage non-small cell lung cancer. This sequence joins TRBV5-1 and TRBJ1-1, with 7 bases aligning to TRBD1. The sample here was PBMCs, taken at surgery. The CDR3 region is CASSSQGQDTEAFF. CDR3 nucleotide sequence: TGCGCCAGCAGCTCCCAAGGACAGGACACTGAAGCTTTCTTT.